A selection of T cell receptor beta chains follows, all from one sample in a study of human T cells and chemical hapten exposure. TCRdb reprocessed the RACE reads via MiXCR and lists one record per CDR3 protein. The profile shows tens of thousands of distinct CDR3 sequences, approximately 8% of them singletons. The input for sequencing was whole blood, taken in connection with sensitization to the hapten diphenylcyclopropenone (DPC). These receptors were taken from a woman aged 25 to 45 with alopecia areata. Some clones in this sample may be carry-over from other donors' samples. The CDR3 runs from the conserved cysteine through the conserved F or W.

TRBJ1-5,TRBV2,CASSGGVGNQPQHF
TRBJ2-7,TRBV12-3/TRBV12-4,CASGPGYEQYF
TRBJ1-6,TRBV18,CASSPGQNNSPLHF
TRBJ2-1,TRBV2,CASSPRPTSGGTLSSYNEQFF
TRBJ1-1,TRBV15,CATSNPGPTMNTEAFF
TRBJ1-1,TRBV12-3/TRBV12-4,CASSPTNAEAFF
TRBJ1-6,TRBV3-1,CASSLSGQEYSPLHF
TRBJ2-3,TRBV24-1,CATSAANTDTQYF
TRBJ1-2,TRBV7-8,CASSLGMIDYGYTF
TRBJ2-5,TRBV6-1,CASSQGWTQETQYF
TRBJ2-1,TRBV29-1,CSVEGGYEQFF
TRBJ1-1,TRBV18,CASSPPSAPGGAFF
TRBJ2-2,TRBV10-3,CAISEFGNTGELFF
TRBJ1-1,TRBV12-3/TRBV12-4,CASRGQPNTEAFF